The next 8 T cell receptor beta chains were all read from a single sample in a study of CD8+ T cells in alopecia areata (dated by TCRdb to 2016 to 2019). The library was made by the immunoSEQ multiplex PCR assay. For TCR sequencing, RNA was extracted from every sample and reverse transcribed into cDNA to serve as template. TCRdb holds this immuneACCESS table with in-frame rearrangements only. Some clones are missing; in checked studies, unresolved V genes explain under half, and the rest has no known cause. Here the sample has some 80,000 clones; around 65% occur a single time. Around 20% of the sample is held by the ten biggest clonotypes. What this sample's time point label stands for: about 25 weeks on oral tofacitinib. This specimen's treatment or condition label, interpreted: oral pan-JAK inhibitor, 5-10 mg twice daily. The specimen comprised CD8+ T cells sorted from blood, sampled at week 24, from a patient treated with tofacitinib. The receptors were sampled from a human donor with alopecia areata.

This chain connects TRBV5-1 to TRBJ1-5; maybe TRBD1 (6 bases). Per germline, CDR1 SGHRS and CDR2 YFSETQ. V gave up 4 bases and J gave up 7 bases, with 21 bases separating them. The CDR3 is made up of 16 amino acids. The chain's CDR3 is CASSRTMYRDGQPQHF. As DNA, the CDR3 is TGCGCCAGCAGCCGGACTATGTACAGGGACGGGCAGCCCCAGCATTTT.

This clone appeared a few times. The V gene is TRBV9, the J gene TRBJ1-2; D is uncertain. Germline loops: CDR1 SGDLS, CDR2 YYNGEE. The CDR3 totals 14 residues. Trimming took 4 bases from V and 3 from J, leaving 13 bases between them. CDR3 loop: CASSWTETHYGYTF. The CDR3 nucleotides read TGTGCCAGCAGCTGGACGGAGACTCACTATGGCTACACCTTC.

This clone was counted between two and nine times. The chain joins TRBV7-8 to TRBJ2-7; TRBD2 aligns across 15 bases. With V trimmed by 4 bases and J by 6 bases, 4 bases remained unmatched. The CDR3 loop spans 15 amino acids. The germline gives CDR1 SGHVS, CDR2 FQNEAQ. CDR3 nucleotides: TGTGCCAGCAGCTCAGGGACTAGCGGGGGGCTCGAGCAGTACTTC. Amino acid sequence: CASSSGTSGGLEQYF.

The chain employs TRBV19 and TRBJ2-7, with 7 bases lining up with TRBD1. V shed 7 bases and J 1 base; nucleotides not matched to a gene: 4. Looked up from germline, CDR1 is LNHDA and CDR2 is SQIVND (reference sequence). There are 13 residues in the CDR3. For the CDR3, the DNA is TGTGCCAGTATTGGGACAGAGTCCTACGAGCAGTACTTC. Its translation: CASIGTESYEQYF.

This clone turned up a few times. This rearrangement joins TRBV29-1 to TRBJ2-2, with D possibly TRBD2 on 5 matching bases. The CDR3 loop spans 17 amino acids. Looked up from germline, CDR1 is SQVTM and CDR2 is ANQGSEA. V was pared by 7 bases and J by 4 bases, with 25 bases between. The CDR3 DNA follows: TGCAGCGCGGAGGTGCGTCCCGGGAAGGGTCGCACCGGGGAGCTGTTTTTT. Its protein is CSAEVRPGKGRTGELFF.

This clone was counted only a few times. This chain links TRBV5-8 with TRBJ1-5; possible D gene TRBD1, 5 bases. The V end lost 2 bases, the J end lost 7 bases, and 7 bases lay between the germline ends. From germline, CDR1 is SGHTS and CDR2 YDEGEE. The CDR3 is 12 residues long. The chain's CDR3 is CASSLGEQPQHF. CDR3 bases: TGTGCCAGCAGCTTAGGGGAACAGCCCCAGCATTTT.

This clone was found once. The V and J genes are TRBV9 and TRBJ2-5, with TRBD1 identical over 8 bases. Germline lookup yields CDR1 SGDLS and CDR2 YYNGEE. V shed 7 bases and J 2 bases; nucleotides not matched to a gene: 7. This CDR3 comprises 14 residues. This CDR3 is CASQPGTGQETQYF. CDR3 nucleotide sequence: TGTGCCAGCCAGCCCGGGACAGGACAAGAGACCCAGTACTTC.

J is TRBJ1-1 and V is TRBV5-1; 9 positions match TRBD1. Germline loops: CDR1 SGHRS, CDR2 YFSETQ. The CDR3 has 14 amino acids. With V trimmed by 4 bases and J by 5 bases, 6 bases remained unmatched. CDR3 region: CASSEGQGRTEAFF. DNA of the CDR3: TGCGCCAGCAGCGAAGGACAGGGGCGGACTGAAGCTTTCTTT.